This T cell receptor (beta chain) was recorded in a study of chemoradiotherapy in HPV16-positive cancers. Deletions cut 0 bases from V and 5 bases from J, with 6 bases between. The CDR3 is made up of 13 amino acids. The germline CDR1 and CDR2 sequences are SGDLS and YYNGEE. Comment on this clone: Its antigen is unidentified.

Overall study results and limits: For HPV16-positive patients, expanding HPV-responsive T cells associated with longer recurrence-free survival. Candidate HPV-specific clones and E7-related TCR motifs grew in tumor during treatment.

Repeated repertoire sampling spanned the course of chemoradiotherapy. Profiling relied on immunoSEQ multiplex PCR, and the TCRdb table lists in-frame clones only, not all of them. The table lists several thousand clones, more than 95% of them singletons. J is TRBJ1-5 and V is TRBV9, with D unclear. The specimen comprised tumor tissue, sampled from a patient who underwent chemoradiotherapy. This TCR came from a human donor with HPV-associated anogenital cancer. The CDR3 region is CASSVEADQPQHF. CDR3 coding DNA: TGTGCCAGCAGCGTAGAGGCTGATCAGCCCCAGCATTTT.